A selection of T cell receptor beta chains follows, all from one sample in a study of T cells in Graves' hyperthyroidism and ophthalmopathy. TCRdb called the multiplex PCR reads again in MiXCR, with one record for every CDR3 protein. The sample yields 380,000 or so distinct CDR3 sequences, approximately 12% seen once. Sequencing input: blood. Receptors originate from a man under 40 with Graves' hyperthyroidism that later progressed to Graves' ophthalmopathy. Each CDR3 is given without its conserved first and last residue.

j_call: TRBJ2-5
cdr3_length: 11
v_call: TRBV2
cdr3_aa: ASRLGFLKTQY

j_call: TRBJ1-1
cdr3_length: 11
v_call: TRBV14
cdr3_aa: ASRLQENTEAF

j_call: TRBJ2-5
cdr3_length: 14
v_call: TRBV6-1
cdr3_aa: ASSNGLAGDQETQY

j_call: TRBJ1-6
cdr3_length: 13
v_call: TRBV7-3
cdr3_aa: ASSLDQDYNSPLH

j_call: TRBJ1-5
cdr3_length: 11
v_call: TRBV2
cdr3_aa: AGRAASNQPQH

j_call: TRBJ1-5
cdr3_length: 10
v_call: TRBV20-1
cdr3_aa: SAARSNQPQH

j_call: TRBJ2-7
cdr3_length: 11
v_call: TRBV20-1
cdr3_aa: SASGSGSYEQY

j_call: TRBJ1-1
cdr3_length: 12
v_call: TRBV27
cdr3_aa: ASSYDTVNTEAF

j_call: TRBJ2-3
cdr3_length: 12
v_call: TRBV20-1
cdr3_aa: SAMPLAGTDTQY

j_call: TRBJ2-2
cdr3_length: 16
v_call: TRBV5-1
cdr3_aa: ASSLSTSGGVSTGELF

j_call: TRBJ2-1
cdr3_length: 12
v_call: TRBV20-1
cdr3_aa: SSLDSPEGDEQF

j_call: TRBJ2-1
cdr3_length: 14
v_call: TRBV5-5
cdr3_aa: ASSRPTGPGYNEQF

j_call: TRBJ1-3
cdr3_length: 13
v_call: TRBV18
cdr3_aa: ASSPQGAIGNTIY

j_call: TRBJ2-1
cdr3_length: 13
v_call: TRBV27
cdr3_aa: ASSFGDRVGGEQF

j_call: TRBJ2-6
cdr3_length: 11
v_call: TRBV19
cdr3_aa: ARKGGGANVLT

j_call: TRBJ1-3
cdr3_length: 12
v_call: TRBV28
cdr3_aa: ASSSGGPGNTIY

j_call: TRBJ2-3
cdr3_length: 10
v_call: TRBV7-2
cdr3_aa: AGSFLGDTQY

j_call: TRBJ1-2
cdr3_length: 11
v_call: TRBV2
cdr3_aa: ASIRGSNYGYT

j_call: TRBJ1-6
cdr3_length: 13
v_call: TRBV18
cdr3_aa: ASSPDRGLNSPLH

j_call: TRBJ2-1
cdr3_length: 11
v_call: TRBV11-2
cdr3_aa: VSSRGVGNEQF

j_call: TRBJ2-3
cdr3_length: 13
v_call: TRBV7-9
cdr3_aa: ASSLWSGVVDTQY

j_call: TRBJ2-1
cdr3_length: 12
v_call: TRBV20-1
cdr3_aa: SAKDVYSYNEQF

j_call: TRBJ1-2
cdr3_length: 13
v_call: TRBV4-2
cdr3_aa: ASSQVAEDNYGYT

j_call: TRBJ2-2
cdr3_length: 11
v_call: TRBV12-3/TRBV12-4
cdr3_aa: ASRYRGSGELF

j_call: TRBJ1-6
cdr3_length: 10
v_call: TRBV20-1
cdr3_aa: SAGFTGSPLH

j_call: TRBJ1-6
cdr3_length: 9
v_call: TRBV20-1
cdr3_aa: SATPGRPLH

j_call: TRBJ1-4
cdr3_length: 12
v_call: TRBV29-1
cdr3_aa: SVGYGGVNEKLF

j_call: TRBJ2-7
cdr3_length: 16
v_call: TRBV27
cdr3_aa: ASSRPARLEPLRYEQY

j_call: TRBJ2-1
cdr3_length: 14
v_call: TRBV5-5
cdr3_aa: ASSLGILFSYNEQF

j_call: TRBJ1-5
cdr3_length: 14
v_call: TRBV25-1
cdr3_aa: ASSEERSGSGQPQH

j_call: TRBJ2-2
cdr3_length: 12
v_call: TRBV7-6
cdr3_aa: ASSYRDTNRELF

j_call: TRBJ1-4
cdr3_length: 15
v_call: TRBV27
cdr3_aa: ASSLRGGGANNEKLF

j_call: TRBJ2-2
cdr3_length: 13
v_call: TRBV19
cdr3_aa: ASTRIQGIAGELF

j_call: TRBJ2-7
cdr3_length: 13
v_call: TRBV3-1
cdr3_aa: ASSRLQGRYYEQY

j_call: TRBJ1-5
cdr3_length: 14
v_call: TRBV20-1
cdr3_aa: SARDPSEGGGQPQH

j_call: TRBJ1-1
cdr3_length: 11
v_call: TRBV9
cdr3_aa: ASSAEGGAEAF

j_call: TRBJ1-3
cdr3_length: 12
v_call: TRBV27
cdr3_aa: ASSKLNSGNTIY

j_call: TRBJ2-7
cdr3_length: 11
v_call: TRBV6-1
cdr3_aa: ASSFGQPYEQY

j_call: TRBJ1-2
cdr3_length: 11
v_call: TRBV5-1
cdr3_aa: ASSRDTNYGYT

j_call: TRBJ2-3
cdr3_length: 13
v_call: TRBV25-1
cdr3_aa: ASSRLAGETDTQY

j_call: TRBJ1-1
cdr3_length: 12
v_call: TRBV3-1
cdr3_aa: ASSRRTGSSEAF

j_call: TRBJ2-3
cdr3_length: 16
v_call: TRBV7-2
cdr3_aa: ASSFLGRTTTRTDTQY

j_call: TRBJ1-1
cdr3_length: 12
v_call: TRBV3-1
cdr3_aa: ASSPQTGGTEAF

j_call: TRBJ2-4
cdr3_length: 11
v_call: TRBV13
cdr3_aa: ASSLEAENIQY

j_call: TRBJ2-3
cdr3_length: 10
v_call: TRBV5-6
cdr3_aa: ASSLRGGTQY

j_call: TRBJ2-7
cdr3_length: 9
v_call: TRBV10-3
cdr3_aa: ALGQGYEQY

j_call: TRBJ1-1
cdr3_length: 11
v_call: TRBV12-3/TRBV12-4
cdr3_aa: ASILGGNTEAF

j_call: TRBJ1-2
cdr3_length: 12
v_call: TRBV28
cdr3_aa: ASSFGTLNYGYT

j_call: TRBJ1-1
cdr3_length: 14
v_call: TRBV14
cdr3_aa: ASSQDRAGGNTEAF

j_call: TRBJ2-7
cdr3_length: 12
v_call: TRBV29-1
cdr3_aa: SVELMTGGYEQY

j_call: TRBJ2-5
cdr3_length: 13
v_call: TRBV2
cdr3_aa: ASSGGGGALETQY

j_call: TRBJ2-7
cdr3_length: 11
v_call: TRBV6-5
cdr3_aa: ASNSGWDYEQY

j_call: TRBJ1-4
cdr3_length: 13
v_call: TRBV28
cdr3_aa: ASSLYDATNEKLF

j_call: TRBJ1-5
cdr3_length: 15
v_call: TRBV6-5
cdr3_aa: ASSYPQWEESNQPQH

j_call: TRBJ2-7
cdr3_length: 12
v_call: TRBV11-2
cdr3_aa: ASSYSGTAYEQH

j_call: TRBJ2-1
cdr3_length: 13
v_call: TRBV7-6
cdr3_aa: ASSSGPTIGGEQF

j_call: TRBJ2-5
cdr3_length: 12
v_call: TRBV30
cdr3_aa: AWSRGEFQETQY